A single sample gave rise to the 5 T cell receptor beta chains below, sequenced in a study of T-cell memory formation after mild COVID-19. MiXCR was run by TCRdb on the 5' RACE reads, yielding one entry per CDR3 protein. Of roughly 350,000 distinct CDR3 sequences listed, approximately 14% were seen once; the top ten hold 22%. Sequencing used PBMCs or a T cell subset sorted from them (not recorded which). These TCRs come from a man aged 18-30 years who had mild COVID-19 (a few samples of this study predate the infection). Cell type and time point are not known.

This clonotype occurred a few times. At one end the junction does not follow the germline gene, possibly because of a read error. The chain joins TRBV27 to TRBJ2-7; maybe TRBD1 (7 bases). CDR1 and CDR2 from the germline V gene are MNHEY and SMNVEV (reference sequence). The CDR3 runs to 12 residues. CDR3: CASSPAGGPAFF. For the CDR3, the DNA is TGTGCCAGCAGCCCAGCAGGGGGGCCCGCGTTCTTC.

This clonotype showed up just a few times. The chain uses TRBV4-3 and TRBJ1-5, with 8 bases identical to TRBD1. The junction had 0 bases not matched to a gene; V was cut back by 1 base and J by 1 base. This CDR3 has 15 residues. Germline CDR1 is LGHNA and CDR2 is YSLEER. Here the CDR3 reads CASSQGQGSNQPQHF. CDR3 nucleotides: TGCGCCAGCAGCCAAGGACAGGGGAGCAATCAGCCCCAGCATTTT.

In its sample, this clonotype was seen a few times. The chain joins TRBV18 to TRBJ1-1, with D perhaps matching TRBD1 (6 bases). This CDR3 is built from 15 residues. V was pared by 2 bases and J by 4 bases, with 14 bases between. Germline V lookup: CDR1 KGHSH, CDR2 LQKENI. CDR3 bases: TGTGCCAGCTCACCATTAACAGGGCGCGGCACTGAAGCTTTCTTT. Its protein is CASSPLTGRGTEAFF.

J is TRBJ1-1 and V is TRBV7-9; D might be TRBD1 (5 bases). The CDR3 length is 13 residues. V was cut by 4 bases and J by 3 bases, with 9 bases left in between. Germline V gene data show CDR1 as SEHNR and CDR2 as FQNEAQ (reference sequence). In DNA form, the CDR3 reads TGTGCCAGCAGCTACGACAGCGACACTGAAGCTTTCTTT. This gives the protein CASSYDSDTEAFF.

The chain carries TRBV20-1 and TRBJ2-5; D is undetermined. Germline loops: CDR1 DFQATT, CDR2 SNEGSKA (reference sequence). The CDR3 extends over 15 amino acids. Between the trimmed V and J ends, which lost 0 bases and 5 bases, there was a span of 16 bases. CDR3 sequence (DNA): TGCAGTGCTAGAGATAGGCCAGACCTCCGGGAGACCCAGTACTTC. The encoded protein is CSARDRPDLRETQYF.